This T cell receptor (beta chain) was obtained from a study of response to subunit inactivated influenza vaccine. Whole-study findings and limits: After each seasonal influenza vaccination, few new T cells are recruited, the authors suggested.

The CDR3 spans 15 residues. The germline V gene encodes CDR1 MNHNS and CDR2 SASEGT. V gave up 6 bases and J gave up 3 bases, with 15 bases separating them. Ten or more counts support this clonotype. The target antigen is unknown. TCRdb fed the RT-PCR reads into MiXCR, producing one record per CDR3 protein. The sample includes about 310,000 distinct CDR3 sequences, 21% of them seen just once. The sequence came from a man aged 45 to 70 who received an inactivated influenza vaccine. The rearrangement uses TRBV6-1 and TRBJ1-5; D remains ambiguous. This specimen was PBMCs from blood, taken less than 22 months after vaccination. The CDR3, as DNA: TGTGCCAGCAGAAGTAGCGACGGTTTCAATCAGCCCCAGCATTTT. As protein: CASRSSDGFNQPQHF.